These T cell receptor beta chains were read from a single sample in a study of T cell changes during pregnancy in multiple sclerosis. Generated by immunoSEQ multiplex PCR, the TCRdb table keeps only in-frame clones and is missing some. The sample consists of approximately 65,000 clones, roughly nine tenths of them appearing once. The source material was CD4+ T cells from peripheral blood mononuclear cells, sampled in the first trimester of pregnancy. The receptors come from a female donor with multiple sclerosis, enrolled in a pregnancy study. Each CDR3 is given with its conserved first and last residue. The D gene is left open where the match is weak. Size values are once, few and many counts, or a class for expanded clones, and some rows have none.

TRBD2 | TRBJ2-5 | TRBV5-1 | - | TGCGCCAGCTTTCCCCGGACTAGCGGGGGGGCTGGAGAGACCCAGTACTTC | CASFPRTSGGAGETQYF
- | TRBJ1-6 | TRBV4-2 | - | TGTGCCAGCAGTCCGCCGGGCTATAATTCACCCCTCCACTTT | CASSPPGYNSPLHF
- | TRBJ1-5 | TRBV7-6 | - | TGTGCCAGCAGCTTGAGGGAAAGTCAGCCCCAGCATTTT | CASSLRESQPQHF
TRBD1 | TRBJ1-6 | TRBV4-1 | - | TGCGCCAGCAGCTCGACAGGGGGCAATTCACCCCTCCACTTT | CASSSTGGNSPLHF
- | TRBJ2-1 | TRBV5-1 | - | TGCGCCAGCAGCTTGGCCGTGGGGCTCCCCGCGGGGAATGAGCAGTTCTTC | CASSLAVGLPAGNEQFF
- | TRBJ2-7 | TRBV4-2 | - | TGTGCCAGCAGCCATGCAACAGGATCCTACGAGCAGTACTTC | CASSHATGSYEQYF
TRBD1 | TRBJ1-3 | TRBV5-1 | - | TGCGCCAGCAGCCAGGGACAGTACTCTGGAAACACCATATATTTT | CASSQGQYSGNTIYF
- | TRBJ2-1 | TRBV6-1 | - | TGTGCCAGCAGTCCGAACTCGTGGTACGAGCAGTTCTTC | CASSPNSWYEQFF
TRBD1 | TRBJ1-2 | TRBV30 | once | TGTGCCTGGAGTACGGACAGGGGAATAGGGGGCTACACCTTC | CAWSTDRGIGGYTF
TRBD1 | TRBJ1-4 | TRBV7-9 | - | TGTGCCAGCAGCCCCCTCGGCAGGGGGTCCGAAAAACTGTTTTTT | CASSPLGRGSEKLFF
- | TRBJ2-5 | TRBV4-3 | - | TGCGCCAGCAGCCAAGTGGGCAGCGAGACCCAGTACTTC | CASSQVGSETQYF
- | TRBJ2-7 | TRBV19 | - | TGTGCCAGTAGTATAAGCTTTGGGCAGGTCTACGAGCAGTACTTC | CASSISFGQVYEQYF
TRBD1 | TRBJ1-1 | TRBV7-8 | - | TGTGCCAGCAGGCGAGTCGACAGGGAGAACACTGAAGCTTTCTTT | CASRRVDRENTEAFF
- | TRBJ1-1 | TRBV18 | - | TGTGCCAGCTCACCTGGTCAGGGCAGGATGAACACTGAAGCTTTCTTT | CASSPGQGRMNTEAFF
- | TRBJ1-1 | TRBV6-1 | - | TGTGCCAGCAGAACGGGAGGGAAACCTGAAGCTTTCTTT | CASRTGGKPEAFF
TRBD2 | TRBJ2-1 | TRBV4-2 | - | TGTGCCAGCAGCCAAGATTCTCGGACTAGCGGGGGGAATGAGCAGTTCTTC | CASSQDSRTSGGNEQFF
TRBD2 | TRBJ2-7 | TRBV4-2 | - | TGTGCCAGCAGCCAAGCTAGCGGGGGTTACGAGCAGTACTTC | CASSQASGGYEQYF
TRBD2 | TRBJ2-7 | TRBV10-3 | - | TGTGCCATCAGGACTAGCGGGGGGTCTGTAGAGCAGTACTTC | CAIRTSGGSVEQYF
- | TRBJ2-1 | TRBV7-3 | - | TGTGCCAGCAGCTTAGTGGGAAACAGGGAGCAGTTCTTC | CASSLVGNREQFF
- | TRBJ1-2 | TRBV6-5 | - | TGTGCCAGCAGTTACGGGGGGGGGACTACTAACTATGGCTACACCTTC | CASSYGGGTTNYGYTF
TRBD1 | TRBJ1-6 | TRBV7-9 | - | TGTGCCAGCAGCTTAACGGACAGGCTCCACTTT | CASSLTDRLHF
- | TRBJ2-7 | TRBV10-3 | - | TGTGCCATCAATGACGGAAGAGGTCTTTCCTACGAGCAGTACTTC | CAINDGRGLSYEQYF
- | TRBJ2-5 | TRBV10-3 | - | TGTGCCAACAAAGGAGGGGGGGAAGAGACCCAGTACTTC | CANKGGGEETQYF
TRBD1 | TRBJ1-2 | TRBV19 | - | TGTGCCAGTTCTACTCTAGGGGGCGAGACAGGGAACACCTTC | CASSTLGGETGNTF
TRBD1 | TRBJ2-3 | TRBV9 | - | TGTGCCAGCAGCGTAAGGGGGCCCGTAGATACGCAGTATTTT | CASSVRGPVDTQYF
TRBD1 | TRBJ1-1 | TRBV7-6 | - | TGTGCCAGCGGGCGACAGGGGGCGTCGCACACTGAAGCTTTCTTT | CASGRQGASHTEAFF
- | TRBJ1-1 | TRBV7-2 | few | TGTGCCAGCAGCTTAGTGGCGGGGACTGAAGCTTTCTTT | CASSLVAGTEAFF
- | TRBJ1-2 | TRBV27 | - | TGTGCCAGCTCTATTTCCGGGACACCCTTCTATGGCTACACCTTC | CASSISGTPFYGYTF
TRBD1 | TRBJ2-3 | TRBV2 | - | TGTGCCGGAAACCGGGACAGGGGCACAGATACGCAGTATTTT | CAGNRDRGTDTQYF
- | TRBJ1-2 | TRBV19 | - | TGTGCCAGTACCAGGGTCGGCTATGGCTACACCTTC | CASTRVGYGYTF
TRBD2 | TRBJ2-7 | TRBV5-4 | - | TGTGCCAGCAGCCAGCCGGGTCGGGGGGGCAGGGAGCAGTACTTC | CASSQPGRGGREQYF
TRBD1 | TRBJ1-5 | TRBV7-2 | - | TGTGCCAGCAGCTTAGATTCGGGACAGACTTATAGCAATCAGCCCCAGCATTTT | CASSLDSGQTYSNQPQHF
- | TRBJ2-7 | TRBV7-2 | - | TGTGCCAGCAGCTTAGTGGCTAGCGTGTACGAGCAGTACTTC | CASSLVASVYEQYF
- | TRBJ1-1 | TRBV4-3 | many | TGCGCCAGCAGCCCACAGGTGAACACTGAAGCTTTCTTT | CASSPQVNTEAFF
TRBD2 | TRBJ2-5 | TRBV11-2 | - | TGTGCCAGCAGCCCGGGGGCTAGCGGGGGGCAGGGCCAGTACTTC | CASSPGASGGQGQYF
TRBD1 | TRBJ2-7 | TRBV2 | - | TGTGCCAGCAGTGAACAGGGGGCCAGTATCTACGAGCAGTACTTC | CASSEQGASIYEQYF
- | TRBJ2-2 | TRBV6-5 | - | TGTGCCAGCAGTTACGGCCAGACATACACCGGGGAGCTGTTTTTT | CASSYGQTYTGELFF
- | TRBJ2-7 | TRBV9 | few | TGTGCCAGCAGCGTAGGACAGGTCTCCTACGAGCAGTACTTC | CASSVGQVSYEQYF
- | TRBJ2-5 | TRBV4-3 | - | TGCGCCAGCAGCCAAGACTTGGGCAACAGGGAAGAGACCCAGTACTTC | CASSQDLGNREETQYF
- | TRBJ2-5 | TRBV7-3 | - | TGTGCCAGCAGCGATTCTAGAGCGGAGACCCAGTACTTC | CASSDSRAETQYF
TRBD1 | TRBJ1-2 | TRBV5-1 | - | TGCGCCAGCAGCGGAACCGGGACAGGGTATGGCTACACCTTC | CASSGTGTGYGYTF
TRBD2 | TRBJ2-1 | TRBV29-1 | - | TGCAGCGTTGAAGGAGGGGCGGGGGAGTACAATGAGCAGTTCTTC | CSVEGGAGEYNEQFF
- | TRBJ1-2 | TRBV6-1 | - | TGTGCCAGCAGAGAACCGGGGAGGGGCTACACCTTC | CASREPGRGYTF
TRBD2 | TRBJ2-5 | TRBV5-1 | - | TGCGCCAGCAGCTTGGCCTCGGGGGGGCGGGAGACCCAGTACTTC | CASSLASGGRETQYF
- | TRBJ1-2 | TRBV18 | once | TGTGCCAGCTCACCACTTCAACTTGGGAGGTCGATCCTCCTAGCTAACTATGGCTACACCTTC | CASSPLQLGRSILLANYGYTF
- | TRBJ1-1 | TRBV5-4 | - | TGTGCCAGCAGCTTGGTCCCGTCAGGGAACACTGAAGCTTTCTTT | CASSLVPSGNTEAFF
TRBD1 | TRBJ1-4 | TRBV19 | - | TGTGCCCCCCTCGGGGGCGCCGGGACAGGGTATTCGGATGAAAAACTGTTTTTT | CAPLGGAGTGYSDEKLFF
- | TRBJ1-4 | TRBV7-2 | - | TGTGCCAGCAGCCCCCTCGGGGGTGAAAAACTGTTTTTT | CASSPLGGEKLFF
- | TRBJ1-6 | TRBV13 | - | TGTGCCAGCAGCGCATTAGGGGGTTCACCCCTCCACTTT | CASSALGGSPLHF
TRBD2 | TRBJ2-3 | TRBV5-4 | - | TGTGCCAGCAGCTTTCGACTAGCGGGGAGCACAGATACGCAGTATTTT | CASSFRLAGSTDTQYF
TRBD2 | TRBJ2-1 | TRBV7-3 | - | TGTGCCAGCAGCTTAATGTCTAGCGGGGGCAATGAGCAGTTCTTC | CASSLMSSGGNEQFF
- | TRBJ2-6 | TRBV7-2 | - | TGTGCCAGCAGTTTCAGCCCGAGGTCTGGGGCCAACGTCCTGACTTTC | CASSFSPRSGANVLTF